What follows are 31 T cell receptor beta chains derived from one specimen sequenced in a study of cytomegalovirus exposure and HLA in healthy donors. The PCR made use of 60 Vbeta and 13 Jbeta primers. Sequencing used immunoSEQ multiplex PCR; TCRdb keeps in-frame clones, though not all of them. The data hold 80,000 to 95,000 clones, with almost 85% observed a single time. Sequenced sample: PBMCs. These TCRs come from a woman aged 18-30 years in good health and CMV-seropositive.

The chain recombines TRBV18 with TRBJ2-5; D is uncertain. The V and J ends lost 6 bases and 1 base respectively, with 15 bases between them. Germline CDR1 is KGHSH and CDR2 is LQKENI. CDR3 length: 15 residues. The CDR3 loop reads CASSPYGSGQETQYF. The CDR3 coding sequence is TGTGCCAGCTCCCCTTACGGGTCGGGCCAAGAGACCCAGTACTTC.

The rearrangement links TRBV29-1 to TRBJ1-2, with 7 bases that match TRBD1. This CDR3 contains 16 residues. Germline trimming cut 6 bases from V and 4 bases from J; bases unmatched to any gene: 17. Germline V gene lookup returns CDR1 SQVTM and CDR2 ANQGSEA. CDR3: CSVIIGDRPTLYGYTF. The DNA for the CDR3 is TGCAGCGTCATAATTGGGGACAGACCCACCCTCTATGGCTACACCTTC.

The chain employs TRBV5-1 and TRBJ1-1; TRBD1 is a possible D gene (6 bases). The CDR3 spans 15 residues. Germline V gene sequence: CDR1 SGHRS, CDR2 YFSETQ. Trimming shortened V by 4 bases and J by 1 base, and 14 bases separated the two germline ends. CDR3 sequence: CASSRTVLQNTEAFF. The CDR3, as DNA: TGCGCCAGCAGCAGGACAGTTCTCCAGAACACTGAAGCTTTCTTT.

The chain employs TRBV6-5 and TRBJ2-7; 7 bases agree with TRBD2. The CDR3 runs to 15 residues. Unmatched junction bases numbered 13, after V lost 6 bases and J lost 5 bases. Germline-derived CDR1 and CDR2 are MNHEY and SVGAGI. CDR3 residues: CASRPPGGRGNEQYF. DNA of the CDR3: TGTGCCAGCAGGCCACCCGGCGGGAGAGGGAACGAGCAGTACTTC.

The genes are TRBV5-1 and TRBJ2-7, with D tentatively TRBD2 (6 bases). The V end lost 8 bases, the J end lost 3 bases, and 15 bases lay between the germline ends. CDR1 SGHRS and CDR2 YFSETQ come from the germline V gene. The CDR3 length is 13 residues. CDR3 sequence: CASRLVDYYEQYF. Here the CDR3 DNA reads TGCGCCAGTCGACTAGTCGATTACTACGAGCAGTACTTC.

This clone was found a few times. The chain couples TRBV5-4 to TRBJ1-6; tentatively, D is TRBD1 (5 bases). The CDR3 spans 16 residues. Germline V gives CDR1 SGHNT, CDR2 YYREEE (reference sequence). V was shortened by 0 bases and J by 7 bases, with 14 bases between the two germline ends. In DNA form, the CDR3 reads TGTGCCAGCAGCTTGGACACTCTCTGGGGCAATTCACCCCTCCACTTT. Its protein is CASSLDTLWGNSPLHF.

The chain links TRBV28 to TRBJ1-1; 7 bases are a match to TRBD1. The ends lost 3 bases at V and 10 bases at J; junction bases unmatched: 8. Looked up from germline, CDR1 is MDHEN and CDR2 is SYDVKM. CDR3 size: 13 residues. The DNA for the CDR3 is TGTGCCAGCAGTTTGGGGGGACAGCTGGGAGCTTTCTTT. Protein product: CASSLGGQLGAFF.

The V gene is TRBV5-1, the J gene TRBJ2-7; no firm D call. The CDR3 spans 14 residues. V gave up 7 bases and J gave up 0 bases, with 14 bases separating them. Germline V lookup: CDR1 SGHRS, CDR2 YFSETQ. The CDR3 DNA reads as TGCGCCAGCGCCCTCCCGGAGAGCTCCTACGAGCAGTACTTC. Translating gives CASALPESSYEQYF.

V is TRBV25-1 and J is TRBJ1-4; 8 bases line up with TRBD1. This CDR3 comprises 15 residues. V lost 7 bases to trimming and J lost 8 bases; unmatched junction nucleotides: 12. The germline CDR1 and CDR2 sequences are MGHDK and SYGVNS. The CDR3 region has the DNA TGTGCCAGCACGGGACAGGACGCCATTAAGGAAAAACTGTTTTTT. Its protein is CASTGQDAIKEKLFF.

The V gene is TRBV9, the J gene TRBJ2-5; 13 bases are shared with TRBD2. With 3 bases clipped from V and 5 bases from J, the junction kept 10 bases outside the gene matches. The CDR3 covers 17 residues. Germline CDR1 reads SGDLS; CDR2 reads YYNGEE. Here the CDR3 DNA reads TGTGCCAGCAGCGCCAGACTAGCGGGGGGATCCGGGGAGACCCAGTACTTC. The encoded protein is CASSARLAGGSGETQYF.

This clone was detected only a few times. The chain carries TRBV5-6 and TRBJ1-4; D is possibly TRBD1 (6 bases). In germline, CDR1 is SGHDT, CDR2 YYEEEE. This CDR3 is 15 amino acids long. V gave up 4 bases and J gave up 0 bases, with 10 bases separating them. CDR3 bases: TGTGCCAGCAGCCGGGGGGCGGCAACTAATGAAAAACTGTTTTTT. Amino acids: CASSRGAATNEKLFF.

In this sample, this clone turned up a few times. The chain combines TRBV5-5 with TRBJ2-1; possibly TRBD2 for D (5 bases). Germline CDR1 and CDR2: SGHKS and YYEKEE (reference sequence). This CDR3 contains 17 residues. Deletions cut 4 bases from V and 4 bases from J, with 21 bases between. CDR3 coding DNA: TGTGCCAGCAGCCAAGATCAAGAGGGAGTCGTTTACAATGAGCAGTTCTTC. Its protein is CASSQDQEGVVYNEQFF.

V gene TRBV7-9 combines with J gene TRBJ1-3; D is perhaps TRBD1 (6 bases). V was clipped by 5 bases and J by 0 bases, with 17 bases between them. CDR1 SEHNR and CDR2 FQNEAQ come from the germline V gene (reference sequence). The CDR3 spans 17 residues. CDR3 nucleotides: TGTGCCAGCAGCCCGGGCAGACAGGTCGCCTCTGGAAACACCATATATTTT. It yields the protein CASSPGRQVASGNTIYF.

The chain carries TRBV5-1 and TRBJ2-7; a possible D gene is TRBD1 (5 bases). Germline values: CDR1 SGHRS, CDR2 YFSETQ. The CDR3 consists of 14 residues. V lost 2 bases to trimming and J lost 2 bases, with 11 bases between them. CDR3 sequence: CASSFRGTTYEQYF. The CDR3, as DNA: TGCGCCAGCAGCTTTAGGGGTACGACCTACGAGCAGTACTTC.

Written as DNA, the CDR3 is TGTGCCAGTAGAACCACAGGGGGCGAGCAGTACTTC. It translates to CASRTTGGEQYF. This chain uses TRBV19 with TRBJ2-7; 8 positions match TRBD1. The germline V gene has CDR1 LNHDA and CDR2 SQIVND (reference sequence). V lost 6 bases to trimming and J lost 6 bases; unmatched junction nucleotides: 4. The length of the CDR3 is 12 residues.

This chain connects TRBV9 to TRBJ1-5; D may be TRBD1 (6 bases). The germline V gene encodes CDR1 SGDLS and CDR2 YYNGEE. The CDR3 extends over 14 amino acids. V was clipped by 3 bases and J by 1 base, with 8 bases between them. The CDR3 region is CASSAGVSNQPQHF. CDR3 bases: TGTGCCAGCAGCGCAGGGGTGAGCAATCAGCCCCAGCATTTT.

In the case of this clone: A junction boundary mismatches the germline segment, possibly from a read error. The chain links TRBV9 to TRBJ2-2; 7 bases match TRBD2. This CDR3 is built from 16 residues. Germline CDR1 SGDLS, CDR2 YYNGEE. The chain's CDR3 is CASSVAPGRVGGGLFF. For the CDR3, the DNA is TGTGCCAGCAGCGTAGCCCCCGGCAGGGTCGGCGGGGGGCTGTTTTTT.

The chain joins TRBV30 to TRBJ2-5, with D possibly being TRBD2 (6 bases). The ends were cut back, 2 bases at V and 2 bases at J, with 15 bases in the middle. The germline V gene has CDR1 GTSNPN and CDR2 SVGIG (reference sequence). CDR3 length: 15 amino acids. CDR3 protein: CAWSRGRLKQETQYF. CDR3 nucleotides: TGTGCCTGGAGTCGGGGGAGACTAAAACAAGAGACCCAGTACTTC. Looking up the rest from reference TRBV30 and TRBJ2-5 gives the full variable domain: SQTIHQWPATLVQPVGSPLSLECTVEGTSNPNLYWYRQAAGRGLQLLFYSVGIGQISSEVPQNLSASRPQDRQFILSSKKLLLSDSGFYLCAWSRGRLKQETQYFGPGTRLLVL.

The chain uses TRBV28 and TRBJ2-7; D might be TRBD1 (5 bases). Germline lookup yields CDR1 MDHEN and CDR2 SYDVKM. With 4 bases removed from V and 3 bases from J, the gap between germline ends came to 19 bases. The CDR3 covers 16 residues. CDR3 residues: CASSSPHGRASYEQYF. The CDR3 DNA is TGTGCCAGCAGTTCCCCCCACGGCAGGGCCAGCTACGAGCAGTACTTC.

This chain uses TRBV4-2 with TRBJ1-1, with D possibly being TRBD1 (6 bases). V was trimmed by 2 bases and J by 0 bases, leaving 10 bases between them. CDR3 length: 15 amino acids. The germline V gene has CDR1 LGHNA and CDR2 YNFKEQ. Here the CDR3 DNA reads TGTGCCAGCAGCCAACAGACAGGCATGAACACTGAAGCTTTCTTT. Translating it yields CASSQQTGMNTEAFF.

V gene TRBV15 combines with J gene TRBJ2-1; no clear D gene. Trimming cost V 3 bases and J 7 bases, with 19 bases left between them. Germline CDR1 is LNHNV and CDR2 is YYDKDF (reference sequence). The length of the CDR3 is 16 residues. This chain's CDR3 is CATSRELPTEVNEQFF. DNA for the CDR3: TGTGCCACCAGCAGGGAACTCCCGACCGAGGTTAATGAGCAGTTCTTC.

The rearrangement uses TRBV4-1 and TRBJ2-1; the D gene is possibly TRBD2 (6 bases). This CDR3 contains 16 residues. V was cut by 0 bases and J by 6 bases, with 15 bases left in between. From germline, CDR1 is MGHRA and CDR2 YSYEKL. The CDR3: CASSQDGPGEGNEQFF. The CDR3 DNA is TGCGCCAGCAGCCAAGACGGGCCGGGAGAGGGCAATGAGCAGTTCTTC.

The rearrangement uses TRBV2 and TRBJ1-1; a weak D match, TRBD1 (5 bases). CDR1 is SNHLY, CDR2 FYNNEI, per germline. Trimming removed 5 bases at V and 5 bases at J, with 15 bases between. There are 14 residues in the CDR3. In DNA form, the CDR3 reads TGTGCCAGCAGTCCCCTATCAGGGAAAACTGAAGCTTTCTTT. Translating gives CASSPLSGKTEAFF.

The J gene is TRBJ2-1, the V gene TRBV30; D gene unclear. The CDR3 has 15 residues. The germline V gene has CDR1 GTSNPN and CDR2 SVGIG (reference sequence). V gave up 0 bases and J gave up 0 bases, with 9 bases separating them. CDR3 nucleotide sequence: TGTGCCTGGAGTGTAACATCCAGCTCCTACAATGAGCAGTTCTTC. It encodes CAWSVTSSSYNEQFF.

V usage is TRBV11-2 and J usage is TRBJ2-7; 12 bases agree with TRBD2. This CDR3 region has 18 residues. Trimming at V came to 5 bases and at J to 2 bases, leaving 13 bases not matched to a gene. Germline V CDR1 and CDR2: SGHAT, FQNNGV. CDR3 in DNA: TGTGCCAGCAGCCCCGGAGCGACTAGCGGGAGTTCCACCTACGAGCAGTACTTC. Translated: CASSPGATSGSSTYEQYF.

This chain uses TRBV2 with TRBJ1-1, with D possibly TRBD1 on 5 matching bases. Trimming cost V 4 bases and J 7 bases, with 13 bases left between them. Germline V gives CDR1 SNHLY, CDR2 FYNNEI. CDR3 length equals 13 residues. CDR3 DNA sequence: TGTGCCAGCAGTGTGTTGGGGCACCATGAAGCTTTCTTT. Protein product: CASSVLGHHEAFF.

CDR3 sequence reads: CASSWVGGSYEQYF. CDR3 bases: TGTGCCAGTAGTTGGGTCGGCGGATCCTACGAGCAGTACTTC. The chain employs TRBV19 and TRBJ2-7; D is unresolved. From germline, CDR1 is LNHDA and CDR2 SQIVND (reference sequence). The CDR3 totals 14 residues. The ends were cut back, 5 bases at V and 1 base at J, with 12 bases in the middle.

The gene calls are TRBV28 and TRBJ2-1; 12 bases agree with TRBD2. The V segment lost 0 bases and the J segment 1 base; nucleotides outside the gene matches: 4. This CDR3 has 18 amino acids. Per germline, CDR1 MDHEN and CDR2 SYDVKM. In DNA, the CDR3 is TGTGCCAGCAGTTTATGGTGGACTAGCGGGAATTCCTACAATGAGCAGTTCTTC. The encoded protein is CASSLWWTSGNSYNEQFF. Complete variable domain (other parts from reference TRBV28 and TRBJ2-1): DVKVTQSSRYLVKRTGEKVFLECVQDMDHENMFWYRQDPGLGLRLIYFSYDVKMKEKGDIPEGYSVSREKKERFSLILESASTNQTSMYLCASSLWWTSGNSYNEQFFGPGTRLTVL.

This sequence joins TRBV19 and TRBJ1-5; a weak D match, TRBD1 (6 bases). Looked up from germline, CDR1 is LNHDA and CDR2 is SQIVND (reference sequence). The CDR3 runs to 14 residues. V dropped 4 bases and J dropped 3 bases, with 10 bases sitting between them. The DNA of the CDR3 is TGTGCCAGTAGTAAAGGACAGAACAATCAGCCCCAGCATTTT. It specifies CASSKGQNNQPQHF.

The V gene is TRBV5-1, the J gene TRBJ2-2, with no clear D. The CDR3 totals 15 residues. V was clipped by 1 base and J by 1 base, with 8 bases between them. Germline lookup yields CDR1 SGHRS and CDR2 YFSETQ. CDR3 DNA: TGCGCCAGCAGCTTGCAGAATTTGAACACCGGGGAGCTGTTTTTT. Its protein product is CASSLQNLNTGELFF. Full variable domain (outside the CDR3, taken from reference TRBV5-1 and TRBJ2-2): KAGVTQTPRYLIKTRGQQVTLSCSPISGHRSVSWYQQTPGQGLQFLFEYFSETQRNKGNFPGRFSGRQFSNSRSEMNVSTLELGDSALYLCASSLQNLNTGELFFGEGSRLTVL.

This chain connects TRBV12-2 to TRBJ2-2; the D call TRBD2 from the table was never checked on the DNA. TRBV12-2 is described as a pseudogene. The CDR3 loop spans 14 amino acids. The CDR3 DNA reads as TGTGCAAGTCGCTTAGTCCTAGCGACCGGGGAGCTGTTTTTT. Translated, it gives CASRLVLATGELFF.